This T cell receptor beta chain was recorded in a study of OX40 agonist ivuxolimab in advanced cancers. The overall study: The study gave patients intravenous ivuxolimab at 0.01 to 10 mg/kg every 2 weeks. Partial response was recorded in three patients: one hepatocellular carcinoma and two cutaneous melanoma cases. Whole-study findings and limits: CD8+ T cells were the subset that, on average, had more expanded clones than CD4+.

Trimming cost V 3 bases and J 2 bases, with 19 bases left between them. The CDR3 length is 17 residues. In germline, CDR1 is SGHDT, CDR2 YYEEEE. Profiled with immunoSEQ multiplex PCR; TCRdb holds only in-frame clones, not every one. The table shows about 52,000 clones, with approximately 91% occurring only once. No patient had autoimmune disease or received systemic immunosuppression. As concerns this clone: Its antigen remains unidentified.

The material sequenced was CD4+ or CD8+ T cells sorted from blood, taken in a trial of the OX40 agonist ivuxolimab. The V gene is TRBV5-6, the J gene TRBJ2-3; a weak D match, TRBD2 (6 bases). The sequence came from an adult with an advanced solid tumor such as melanoma, head and neck, liver or kidney cancer. CDR3 nucleotide sequence: TGTGCCAGCAGCTCCACTTTGCGGGGCCGGCCCACAGATACGCAGTATTTT. It specifies CASSSTLRGRPTDTQYF.